The 23 T cell receptor beta chains in this list originate from one sample, sequenced in a study of blood T cell repertoires in COVID-19. Assay: immunoSEQ multiplex PCR; the TCRdb copy retains only in-frame clones and omits some. The sample consists of around 43,000 clones, 89% of them appearing once. The sample comprised peripheral blood. The receptors here all came from a human donor in a cohort sampled during active COVID-19.

This clone is a singleton in its sample. This chain connects TRBV14 to TRBJ2-1; 7 nucleotides agree with TRBD1. In germline, CDR1 is SGHDN, CDR2 FVKESK. With 2 bases clipped from V and 4 bases from J, the junction kept 2 bases outside the gene matches. This CDR3 is built from 14 residues. CDR3: CASSQPGQYNEQFF. DNA of the CDR3: TGTGCCAGCAGCCAACCGGGACAGTACAATGAGCAGTTCTTC.

The chain is built from TRBV3-1 (or the pseudogene TRBV3-2) and TRBJ2-2, with 7 bases fitting TRBD2. The CDR3 runs 15 residues. In germline, CDR1 is LGHDT, CDR2 YNNKEL (reference sequence). V gave up 2 bases and J gave up 0 bases; unmatched junction bases: 0. The chain's CDR3 is CASSQLAANTGELFF. The CDR3 region has the DNA TGTGCCAGCAGCCAACTAGCGGCGAACACCGGGGAGCTGTTTTTT.

This chain connects TRBV5-1 to TRBJ2-7; D is uncertain. The length of the CDR3 is 13 residues. The V and J ends lost 0 bases and 2 bases respectively, with 6 bases between them. Germline V gene lookup returns CDR1 SGHRS and CDR2 YFSETQ. CDR3 sequence reads: CASSLGRPYEQYF. Written as DNA, the CDR3 is TGCGCCAGCAGCTTGGGCAGGCCCTACGAGCAGTACTTC.

The rearrangement joins TRBV7-8 to TRBJ1-5; D perhaps matches TRBD1 (6 bases). The ends were cut back, 10 bases at V and 4 bases at J, with 14 bases in the middle. The CDR3 has 13 residues. CDR1 is SGHVS and CDR2 is FQNEAQ in the germline V gene. The CDR3 DNA is TGTGCCATTTCCAGACAGGAGAATCAGCCCCAGCATTTT. It encodes CAISRQENQPQHF.

The rearrangement links TRBV7-9 to TRBJ2-5; 7 bases line up with TRBD1. CDR3 length: 14 residues. V lost 5 bases to trimming and J lost 5 bases; unmatched junction nucleotides: 8. Germline values: CDR1 SEHNR, CDR2 FQNEAQ (reference sequence). The chain's CDR3 is CASSTNTGDETQYF. The CDR3 nucleotides read TGTGCCAGCAGCACAAATACAGGGGATGAGACCCAGTACTTC.

This clone was recorded once. CDR3 protein: CASSVDGTSGGLAKNIQYF. CDR3 bases: TGTGCCAGCAGCGTAGATGGGACTAGCGGGGGGCTAGCCAAAAACATTCAGTACTTC. This rearrangement joins TRBV9 to TRBJ2-4, with TRBD2 matching over 15 bases. The CDR3 has 19 amino acids. The germline CDR1 and CDR2 sequences are SGDLS and YYNGEE. V dropped 0 bases and J dropped 0; count of bases not matched to a gene: 4.

This chain uses TRBV4-2 with TRBJ2-3, with TRBD2 matching over 12 bases. Looked up from germline, CDR1 is LGHNA and CDR2 is YNFKEQ. Trimming removed 0 bases from V and 4 bases from J; junction bases left unmatched: 14. This CDR3 comprises 20 residues. DNA of the CDR3: TGTGCCAGCAGCCAAGATCCGGGACTAGCGGGCCGAATCGGGTCAGATACGCAGTATTTT. The encoded protein is CASSQDPGLAGRIGSDTQYF.

The gene calls are TRBV3-1 (or the pseudogene TRBV3-2) and TRBJ2-1, with TRBD2 identical over 13 bases. Per germline, CDR1 LGHDT and CDR2 YNNKEL (reference sequence). This CDR3 is built from 13 residues. V lost 8 bases and J lost 11; bases outside the gene matches: 6. The CDR3 DNA reads as TGTGCCAGCCGGACTAGCGGGGGCCTCAAGCAGTTCTTC. Translating gives CASRTSGGLKQFF.

Notes on this clone: The junction does not match germline at one end; this may be a read error. This chain connects TRBV12-5 to TRBJ2-7; 14 nucleotides line up with TRBD2. This CDR3 is 17 amino acids long. Germline V gene sequence: CDR1 LGHNT, CDR2 FRNRAP. Here the CDR3 reads CASGLIGTSGSLYQQYF. The DNA of the CDR3 is TGTGCTAGTGGTTTGATCGGGACTAGCGGGAGCCTCTACCAGCAGTACTTC.

This sequence joins TRBV7-9 and TRBJ2-5; 10 positions match TRBD1. CDR3 length: 16 amino acids. CDR1 and CDR2 from the germline V gene are SEHNR and FQNEAQ (reference sequence). The junction had 9 bases not matched to a gene; V was cut back by 5 bases and J by 3 bases. This CDR3 is CASSDSGTGAEETQYF. The CDR3 DNA sequence: TGTGCCAGCAGCGACTCCGGGACAGGGGCGGAAGAGACCCAGTACTTC.

The rearrangement joins TRBV19 to TRBJ1-1; tentatively, D is TRBD1 (5 bases). The V and J ends lost 10 bases and 1 base respectively, with 16 bases between them. Per the germline V gene, CDR1 is LNHDA and CDR2 is SQIVND (reference sequence). The CDR3 is made up of 14 amino acids. Written as DNA, the CDR3 is TGTGCCACGAAAGCACAGGCCGCGAACACTGAAGCTTTCTTT. This codes for CATKAQAANTEAFF. Full variable domain (rest looked up from reference TRBV19 and TRBJ1-1): DGGITQSPKYLFRKEGQNVTLSCEQNLNHDAMYWYRQDPGQGLRLIYYSQIVNDFQKGDIAEGYSVSREKKESFPLTVTSAQKNPTAFYLCATKAQAANTEAFFGQGTRLTVV.

On this clone: A much more abundant neighbour one base away suggests this may be a read error. The same CDR3 is also encoded by other DNA sequences in this sample. V usage is TRBV6-2 or TRBV6-3 and J usage is TRBJ2-7, with 7 positions matching TRBD1. The CDR3 has 13 residues. The J segment lost 3 bases and the V segment lost 9 bases, leaving 8 bases of the junction unmatched. The germline V gene encodes CDR1 MNHEY and CDR2 SVGEGT. The CDR3 region is CASSSTGNYEQYF. The CDR3 nucleotides are TGTGCCAGTAGCTCGACAGGGAACTACGAGCAGTACTTC.

This chain joins TRBV7-7 and TRBJ2-3, with TRBD1 identical over 10 bases. Losses at the gene ends were 2 bases for V and 1 base for J; bases not matched to a gene: 6. CDR1 and CDR2 (germline): SSHAT, FNYEAQ (reference sequence). The CDR3 runs to 17 residues. The DNA for the CDR3 is TGTGCCAGCAGCTTAAGGGACAGGGGTTTTGGCACAGATACGCAGTATTTT. This translates into CASSLRDRGFGTDTQYF.

The genes are TRBV7-8 and TRBJ2-7; the match to TRBD1 covers 12 bases. CDR3 size: 16 residues. CDR1 SGHVS and CDR2 FQNEAQ come from the germline V gene. The trim removed 2 bases at V and 4 bases at J, leaving 6 bases unmatched. DNA of the CDR3: TGTGCCAGCAGCTTATGGGGACAGGGGGCGCGGTACGAGCAGTACTTC. Residues: CASSLWGQGARYEQYF.

V gene TRBV28 combines with J gene TRBJ2-3; 7 positions agree with TRBD1. V lost 3 bases and J lost 4; bases outside the gene matches: 13. The CDR3 has 17 amino acids. Germline V gene data show CDR1 as MDHEN and CDR2 as SYDVKM. CDR3 nucleotides: TGTGCCAGCAGTTTCGAAACCGGGACAGCTGCGGCAGATACGCAGTATTTT. Translation gives CASSFETGTAAADTQYF.

This chain links TRBV6-5 with TRBJ1-1, with D perhaps matching TRBD1 (5 bases). The CDR3 contains 13 residues. V was clipped by 1 base and J by 8 bases, with 11 bases between them. Germline V gene sequence: CDR1 MNHEY, CDR2 SVGAGI. In DNA form, the CDR3 reads TGTGCCAGCAGTTACTTGGGGGGAGGAGAAGCTTTCTTT. This encodes CASSYLGGGEAFF.

The rearrangement links TRBV10-3 to TRBJ2-7; 10 bases match TRBD2. The germline V gene has CDR1 ENHRY and CDR2 SYGVKD. V shed 7 bases and J 5 bases; nucleotides not matched to a gene: 5. This CDR3 contains 13 residues. The CDR3 region has the DNA TGTGCCATCACTAGCGGGAGAGGCGACGAGCAGTACTTC. Translated: CAITSGRGDEQYF.

The chain is built from TRBV19 and TRBJ2-6; D is unresolved. This CDR3 contains 16 residues. V was shortened by 3 bases and J by 0 bases, with 9 bases between the two germline ends. Per germline, CDR1 LNHDA and CDR2 SQIVND (reference sequence). CDR3 DNA sequence: TGTGCCAGTAGTATTTGGGCAATCTCTGGGGCCAACGTCCTGACTTTC. Protein product: CASSIWAISGANVLTF.

This chain connects TRBV10-3 to TRBJ2-7, with TRBD2 as a possible D gene (6 bases). This CDR3 contains 15 residues. Per germline, CDR1 ENHRY and CDR2 SYGVKD. The germline V and J ends were trimmed by 3 bases and 5 bases, with 17 bases remaining between them. This chain's CDR3 is CAISDPTRGWNEQYF. In DNA, the CDR3 is TGTGCCATCAGTGACCCGACTCGGGGGTGGAACGAGCAGTACTTC.

The V gene is TRBV5-1, the J gene TRBJ1-1; a weak D match, TRBD1 (6 bases). The CDR3 is 14 residues long. Trimming took off 2 bases at V and 0 bases at J, with 8 bases between the two ends. CDR1 is SGHRS, CDR2 YFSETQ, per germline. This chain's CDR3 is CASSLGTMNTEAFF. The CDR3 coding sequence is TGCGCCAGCAGCTTAGGGACAATGAACACTGAAGCTTTCTTT.

The chain carries TRBV5-6 and TRBJ2-7; D possibly corresponds to TRBD2 (6 bases). Germline V gene sequence: CDR1 SGHDT, CDR2 YYEEEE. Trimming took 0 bases from V and 3 from J, leaving 13 bases between them. The CDR3 sequence is 15 residues long. The CDR3 spells CASSLDAGTGYEQYF. The CDR3, as DNA: TGTGCCAGCAGCTTGGATGCGGGAACCGGCTACGAGCAGTACTTC.

This clone is medium-sized within its sample. J is TRBJ2-3 and V is TRBV2; D may be TRBD1 (5 bases). The CDR3 sequence is 14 residues long. Germline-derived CDR1 and CDR2 are SNHLY and FYNNEI. Trimming pared 3 bases from V and 4 bases from J, leaving 11 bases between. CDR3 nucleotides: TGTGCCAGCAGTGATTGGGCAGGGTCAGATACGCAGTATTTT. The encoded protein is CASSDWAGSDTQYF.

V gene TRBV4-2 combines with J gene TRBJ1-2; the D gene is possibly TRBD1 (6 bases). With 0 bases removed from V and 4 bases from J, the gap between germline ends came to 12 bases. Looked up from germline, CDR1 is LGHNA and CDR2 is YNFKEQ. This CDR3 comprises 15 residues. CDR3: CASSQEAGAPYGYTF. DNA of the CDR3: TGTGCCAGCAGCCAAGAGGCGGGGGCCCCCTATGGCTACACCTTC.